The clone carrying this T cell receptor beta chain was found a few times. As yet, its antigen is unknown. V gave up 0 bases and J gave up 4 bases, with 19 bases separating them. The CDR3 length is 18 residues. Per the germline V gene, CDR1 is SGHDN and CDR2 is FVKESK. These data come from a study of cytomegalovirus exposure and HLA in healthy donors. PCR amplification relied on 60 Vbeta primers (plus 13 Jbeta primers). TCRdb's copy holds only in-frame clones and misses some; the assay was immunoSEQ multiplex PCR. The sample gives more than 95,000 clones, about three quarters of which show up once; approximately 1.2% is in the top ten. All the people who gave samples were healthy bone marrow donors. Study outcomes and limitations: Researchers reported that three CMV-associated chains were confirmed in vitro as CMV antigen-specific. The analysis excluded some indistinguishable V segments, including TRBV6-2 and TRBV6-3.

The specimen was PBMCs. The V call is TRBV14, the J call TRBJ2-1; perhaps TRBD2 as D (5 bases). The sequence derives from a female donor in good health and CMV-seronegative. The CDR3 sequence is CASSQEGLARLSYNEQFF. CDR3 in DNA: TGTGCCAGCAGCCAAGAAGGTTTAGCGAGACTTTCTTACAATGAGCAGTTCTTC.